This TCR beta chain derives from a study of blood T cells in healthy people across ages. CDR1 and CDR2 (germline): KGHDR, SFDVKD. The V and J ends lost 7 bases and 7 bases respectively, with 18 bases between them. This CDR3 is 15 amino acids long. PCR was performed a second time for about 7 to 12 cycles using a sample-barcoded 5' primer and a J-beta primer mix. TCRdb fed the 5' RACE reads into MiXCR, producing one record per CDR3 protein. The profile shows about a million distinct CDR3 sequences, roughly 43% of them singletons. The chain couples TRBV24-1 to TRBJ2-2; TRBD2 is a possible D gene (7 bases). The sample consisted of blood. The receptor comes from a man aged 30-40 years in good health. CDR3 in amino acids: CATSQLGGQIGELFF. The CDR3 nucleotides are TGTGCCACCAGCCAACTGGGGGGGCAAATCGGGGAGCTGTTTTTT.